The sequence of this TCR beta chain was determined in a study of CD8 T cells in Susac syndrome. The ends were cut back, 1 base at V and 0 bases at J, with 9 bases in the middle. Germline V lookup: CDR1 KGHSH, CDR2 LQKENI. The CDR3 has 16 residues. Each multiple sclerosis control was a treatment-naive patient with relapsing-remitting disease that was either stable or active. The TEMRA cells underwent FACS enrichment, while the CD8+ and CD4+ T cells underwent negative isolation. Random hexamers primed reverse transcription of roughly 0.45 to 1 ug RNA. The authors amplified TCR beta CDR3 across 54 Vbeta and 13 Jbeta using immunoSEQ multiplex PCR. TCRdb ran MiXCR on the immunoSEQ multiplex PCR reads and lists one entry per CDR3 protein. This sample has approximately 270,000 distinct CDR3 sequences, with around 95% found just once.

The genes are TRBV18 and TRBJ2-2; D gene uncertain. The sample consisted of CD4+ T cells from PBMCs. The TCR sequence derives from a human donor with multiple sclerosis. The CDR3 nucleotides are TGTGCCAGCTCACCACGCGGTCCCGCGAACACCGGGGAGCTGTTTTTT. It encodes CASSPRGPANTGELFF.